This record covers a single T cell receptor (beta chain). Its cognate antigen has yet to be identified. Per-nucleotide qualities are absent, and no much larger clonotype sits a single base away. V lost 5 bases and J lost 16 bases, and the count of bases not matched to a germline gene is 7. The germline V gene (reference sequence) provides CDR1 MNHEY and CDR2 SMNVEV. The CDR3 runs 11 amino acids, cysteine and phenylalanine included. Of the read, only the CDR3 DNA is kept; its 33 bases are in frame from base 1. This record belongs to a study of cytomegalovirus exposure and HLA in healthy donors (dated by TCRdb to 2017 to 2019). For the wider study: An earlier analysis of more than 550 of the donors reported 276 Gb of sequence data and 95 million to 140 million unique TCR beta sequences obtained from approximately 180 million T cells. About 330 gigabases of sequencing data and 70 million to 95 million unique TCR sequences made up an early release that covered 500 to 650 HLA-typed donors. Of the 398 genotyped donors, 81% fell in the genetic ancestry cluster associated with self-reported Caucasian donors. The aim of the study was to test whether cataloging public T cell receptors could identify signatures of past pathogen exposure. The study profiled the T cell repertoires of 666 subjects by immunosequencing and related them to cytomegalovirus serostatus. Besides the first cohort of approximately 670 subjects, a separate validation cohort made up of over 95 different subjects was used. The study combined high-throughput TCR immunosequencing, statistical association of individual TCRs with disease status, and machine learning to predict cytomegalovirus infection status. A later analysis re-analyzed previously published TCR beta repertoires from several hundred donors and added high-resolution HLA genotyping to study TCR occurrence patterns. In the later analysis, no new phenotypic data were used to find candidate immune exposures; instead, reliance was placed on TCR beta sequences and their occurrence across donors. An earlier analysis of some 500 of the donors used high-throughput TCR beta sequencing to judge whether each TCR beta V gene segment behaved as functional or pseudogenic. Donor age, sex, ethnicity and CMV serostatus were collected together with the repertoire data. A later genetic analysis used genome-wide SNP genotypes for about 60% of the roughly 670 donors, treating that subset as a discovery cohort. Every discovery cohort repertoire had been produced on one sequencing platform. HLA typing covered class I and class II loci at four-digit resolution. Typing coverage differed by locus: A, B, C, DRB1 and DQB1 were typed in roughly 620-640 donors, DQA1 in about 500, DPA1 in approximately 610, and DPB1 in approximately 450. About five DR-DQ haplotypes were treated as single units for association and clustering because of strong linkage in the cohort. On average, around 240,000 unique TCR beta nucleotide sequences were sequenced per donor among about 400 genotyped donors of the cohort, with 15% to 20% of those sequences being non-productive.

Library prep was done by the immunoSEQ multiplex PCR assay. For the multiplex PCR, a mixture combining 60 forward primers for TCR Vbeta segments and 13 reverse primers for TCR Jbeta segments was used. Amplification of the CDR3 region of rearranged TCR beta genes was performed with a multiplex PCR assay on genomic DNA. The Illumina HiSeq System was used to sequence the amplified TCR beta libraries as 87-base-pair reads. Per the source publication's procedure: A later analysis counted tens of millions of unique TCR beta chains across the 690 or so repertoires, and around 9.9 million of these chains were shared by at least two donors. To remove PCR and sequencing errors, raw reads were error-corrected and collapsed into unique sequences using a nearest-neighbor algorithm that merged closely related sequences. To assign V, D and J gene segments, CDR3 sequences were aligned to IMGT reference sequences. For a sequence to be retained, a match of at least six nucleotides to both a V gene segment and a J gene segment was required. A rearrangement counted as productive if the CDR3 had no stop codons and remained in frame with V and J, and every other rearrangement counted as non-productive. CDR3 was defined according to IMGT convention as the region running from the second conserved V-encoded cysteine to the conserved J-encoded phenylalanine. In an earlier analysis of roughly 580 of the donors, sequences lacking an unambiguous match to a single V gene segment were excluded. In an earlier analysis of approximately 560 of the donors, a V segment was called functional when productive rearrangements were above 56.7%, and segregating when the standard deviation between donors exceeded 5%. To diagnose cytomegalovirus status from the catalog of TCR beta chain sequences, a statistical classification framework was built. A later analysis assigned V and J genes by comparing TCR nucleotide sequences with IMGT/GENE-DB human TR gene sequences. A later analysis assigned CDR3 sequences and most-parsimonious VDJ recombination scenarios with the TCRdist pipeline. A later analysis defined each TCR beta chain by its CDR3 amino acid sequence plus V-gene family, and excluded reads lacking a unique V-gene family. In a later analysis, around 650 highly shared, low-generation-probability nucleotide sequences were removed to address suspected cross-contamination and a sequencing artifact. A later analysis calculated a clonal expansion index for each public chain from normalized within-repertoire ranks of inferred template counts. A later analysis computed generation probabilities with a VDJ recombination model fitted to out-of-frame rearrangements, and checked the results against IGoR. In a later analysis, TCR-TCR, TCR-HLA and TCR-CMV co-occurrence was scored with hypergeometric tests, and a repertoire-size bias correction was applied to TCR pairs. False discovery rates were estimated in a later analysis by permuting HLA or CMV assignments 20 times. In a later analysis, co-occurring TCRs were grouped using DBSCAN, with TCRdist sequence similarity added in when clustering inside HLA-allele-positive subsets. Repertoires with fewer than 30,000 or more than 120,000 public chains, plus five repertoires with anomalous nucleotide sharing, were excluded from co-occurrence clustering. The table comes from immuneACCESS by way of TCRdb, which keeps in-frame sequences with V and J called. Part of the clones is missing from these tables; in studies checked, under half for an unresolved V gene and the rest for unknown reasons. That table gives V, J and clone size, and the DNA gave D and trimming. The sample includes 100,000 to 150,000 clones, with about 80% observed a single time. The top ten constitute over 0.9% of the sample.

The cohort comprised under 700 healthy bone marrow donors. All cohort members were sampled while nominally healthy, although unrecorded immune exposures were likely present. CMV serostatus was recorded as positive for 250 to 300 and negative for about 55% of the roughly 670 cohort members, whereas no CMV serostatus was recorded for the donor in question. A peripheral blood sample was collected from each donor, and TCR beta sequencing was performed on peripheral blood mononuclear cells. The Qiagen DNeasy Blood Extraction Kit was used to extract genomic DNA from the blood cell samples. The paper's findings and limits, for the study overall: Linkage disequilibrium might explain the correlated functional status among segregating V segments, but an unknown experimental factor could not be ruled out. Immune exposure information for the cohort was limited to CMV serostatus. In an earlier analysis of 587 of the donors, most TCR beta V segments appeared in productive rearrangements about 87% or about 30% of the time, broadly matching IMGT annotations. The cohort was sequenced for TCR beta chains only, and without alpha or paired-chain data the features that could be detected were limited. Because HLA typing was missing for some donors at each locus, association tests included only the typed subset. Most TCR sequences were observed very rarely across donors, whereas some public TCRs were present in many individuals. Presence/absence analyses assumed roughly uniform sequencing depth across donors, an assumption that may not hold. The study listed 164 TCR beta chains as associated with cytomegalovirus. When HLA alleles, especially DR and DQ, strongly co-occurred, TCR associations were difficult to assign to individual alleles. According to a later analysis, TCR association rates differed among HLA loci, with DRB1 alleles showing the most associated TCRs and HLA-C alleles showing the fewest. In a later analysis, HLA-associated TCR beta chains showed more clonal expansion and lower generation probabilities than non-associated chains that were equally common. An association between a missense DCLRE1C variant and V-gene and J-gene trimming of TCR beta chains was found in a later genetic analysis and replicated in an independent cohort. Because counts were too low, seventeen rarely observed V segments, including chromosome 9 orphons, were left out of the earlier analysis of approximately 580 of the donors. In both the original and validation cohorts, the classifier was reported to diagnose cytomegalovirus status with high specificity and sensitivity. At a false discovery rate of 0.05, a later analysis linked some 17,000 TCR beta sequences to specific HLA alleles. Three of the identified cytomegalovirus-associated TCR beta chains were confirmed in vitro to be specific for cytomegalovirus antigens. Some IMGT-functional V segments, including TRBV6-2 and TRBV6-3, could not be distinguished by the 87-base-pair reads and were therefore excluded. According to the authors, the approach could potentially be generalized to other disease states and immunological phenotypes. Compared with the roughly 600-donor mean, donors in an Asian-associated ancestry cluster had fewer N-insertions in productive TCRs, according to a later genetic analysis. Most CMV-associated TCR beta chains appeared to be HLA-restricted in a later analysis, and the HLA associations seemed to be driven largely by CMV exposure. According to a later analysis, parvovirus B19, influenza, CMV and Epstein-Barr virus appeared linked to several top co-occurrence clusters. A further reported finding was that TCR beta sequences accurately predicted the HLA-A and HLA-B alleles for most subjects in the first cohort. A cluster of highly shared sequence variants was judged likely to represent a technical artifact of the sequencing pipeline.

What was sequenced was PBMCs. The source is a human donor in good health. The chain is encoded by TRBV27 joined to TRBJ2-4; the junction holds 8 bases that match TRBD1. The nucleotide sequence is TGTGCCAGCAGTAAGGGACAGGTGGCCTACTTC. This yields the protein CASSKGQVAYF.